This T cell receptor beta chain originates from a study of PD-1 blockade in mismatch repair-deficient tumors. V was pared by 4 bases and J by 10 bases, with 8 bases between. This CDR3 is 11 amino acids long. Germline assignment: CDR1 MDHEN and CDR2 SYDVKM. Measured with immunoSEQ multiplex PCR; TCRdb has only the in-frame clones, and not every one. The data show some 19,000 clones, 82% seen once. The V call is TRBV28, the J call TRBJ1-3; D possibly corresponds to TRBD1 (6 bases). Here the sequenced sample was PBMCs, taken 52 weeks after starting pembrolizumab. This sequence was found in an adult with mismatch repair-deficient cancer. The CDR3 is CASSSTGTIYF. The CDR3 nucleotides are TGTGCCAGCAGTTCGACAGGAACCATATATTTT.